The 27 T cell receptor beta chains below were found in one sample sequenced in a study of blood T cell repertoires in COVID-19. Produced via immunoSEQ multiplex PCR; TCRdb's table is partial and in-frame only. The sample records approximately 220,000 clones, just over 85% being singletons. The specimen was PBMCs or T cells enriched from blood (not recorded which). Every receptor here comes from a woman aged 40 to 50 with acute COVID-19.

J is TRBJ1-2 and V is TRBV5-1; the D gene is possibly TRBD1 (5 bases). CDR1 and CDR2 from the germline V gene are SGHRS and YFSETQ. The CDR3 is 15 amino acids. V gave up 0 bases and J gave up 2 bases, with 11 bases separating them. In nucleotides, the CDR3 is TGCGCCAGCAGCTTGGGACAGCCTCTCAACTATGGCTACACCTTC. Its translation is CASSLGQPLNYGYTF.

This chain uses TRBV6-5 with TRBJ1-2; the D gene is possibly TRBD1 (6 bases). Germline CDR1 MNHEY, CDR2 SVGAGI. CDR3 length equals 15 residues. Deletions cut 2 bases from V and 6 bases from J, with 16 bases between. CDR3 loop: CASSYRGSLKDGYTF. CDR3 bases: TGTGCCAGCAGTTACAGGGGGTCATTGAAGGATGGCTACACCTTC.

V usage is TRBV5-6 and J usage is TRBJ1-2, with TRBD1 identical over 10 bases. The V segment lost 1 base and the J segment 5 bases; nucleotides outside the gene matches: 8. CDR1 SGHDT and CDR2 YYEEEE come from the germline V gene. The CDR3 is made up of 16 amino acids. The chain's CDR3 is CASSLLGGQGQYGYTF. In DNA, the CDR3 is TGTGCCAGCAGCTTGTTAGGGGGACAGGGGCAATATGGCTACACCTTC.

On this clone itself: This CDR3 is also generated by other DNA sequences in the sample. The chain joins TRBV5-8 to TRBJ1-2; D unresolved. V lost 3 bases and J lost 8, with 11 bases in between. This CDR3 contains 12 residues. Germline CDR1 and CDR2: SGHTS and YDEGEE. The CDR3 here is CASSSRVKGYTF. CDR3 nucleotides: TGTGCCAGCAGCTCGAGGGTGAAGGGCTACACCTTC.

This rearrangement joins TRBV10-3 to TRBJ2-7; weak D call: TRBD1 (8 bases). This CDR3 contains 15 residues. V shed 3 bases and J shed 6 bases, with 18 bases lying between them. CDR1 and CDR2 from the germline V gene are ENHRY and SYGVKD. The CDR3: CAISEKTGGEGEQYF. CDR3 nucleotides: TGTGCCATCAGTGAAAAAACAGGGGGGGAGGGCGAGCAGTACTTC.

The gene calls are TRBV20-1 and TRBJ1-1; 7 nucleotides line up with TRBD1. The CDR3 has 10 amino acids. CDR1 and CDR2 from the germline V gene are DFQATT and SNEGSKA (reference sequence). With V trimmed by 6 bases and J by 11 bases, 6 bases remained unmatched. The CDR3 protein is CSAFTGDAFF. In nucleotides, the CDR3 is TGCAGTGCATTTACAGGGGACGCTTTCTTT.

V is TRBV6-5 and J is TRBJ1-1; TRBD1 agrees at 8 bases. Germline values: CDR1 MNHEY, CDR2 SVGAGI. Losses at the gene ends were 4 bases for V and 1 base for J; bases not matched to a gene: 2. The CDR3 has 14 amino acids. In nucleotides, the CDR3 is TGTGCCAGCAGTTTCCAGGGGGCGAACACTGAAGCTTTCTTT. Translating gives CASSFQGANTEAFF.

This chain connects TRBV6-5 to TRBJ1-3; D is uncertain. Trimming removed 8 bases at V and 2 bases at J, with 10 bases between. Germline CDR1 is MNHEY and CDR2 is SVGAGI. This CDR3 is 13 amino acids long. The CDR3 protein is CASRQAAGNTIYF. CDR3 in DNA: TGTGCCAGCCGCCAGGCTGCTGGAAACACCATATATTTT.

This sequence joins TRBV5-3 and TRBJ1-5; D is perhaps TRBD1 (5 bases). TRBV5-3 is marked as an open reading frame, function uncertain. This CDR3 has 17 amino acids. V dropped 3 bases and J dropped 6 bases, with 22 bases sitting between them. CDR3 bases: TGTGCCAGAAGCTCCCTCAAAATTGACAGAAAGGTTCAGCCCCAGCATTTT. It yields the protein CARSSLKIDRKVQPQHF.

V gene TRBV4-1 combines with J gene TRBJ2-3; the D gene is possibly TRBD1 (6 bases). The CDR3 consists of 13 residues. V was trimmed by 2 bases and J by 10 bases, leaving 13 bases between them. Germline lookup yields CDR1 MGHRA and CDR2 YSYEKL. For the CDR3, the DNA is TGCGCCAGCAGCCAAACCCCAGGGGATCCGCAGTATTTT. Residues: CASSQTPGDPQYF.

The CDR3: CASSLTHPAYNEQFF. Written as DNA, the CDR3 is TGTGCCAGCAGCTTGACCCATCCGGCCTACAATGAGCAGTTCTTC. The rearrangement uses TRBV5-4 and TRBJ2-1; D gene unclear. Trimming removed 1 base at V and 2 bases at J, with 10 bases between. The CDR3 consists of 15 residues. CDR1 is SGHNT and CDR2 is YYREEE in the germline V gene (reference sequence). The full variable domain, rest sourced from reference TRBV5-4 and TRBJ2-1, is ETGVTQSPTHLIKTRGQQVTLRCSSQSGHNTVSWYQQALGQGPQFIFQYYREEENGRGNFPPRFSGLQFPNYSSELNVNALELDDSALYLCASSLTHPAYNEQFFGPGTRLTVL.

The V and J genes are TRBV5-5 and TRBJ2-5; 10 bases agree with TRBD2. The junction had 11 bases not matched to a gene; V was cut back by 4 bases and J by 5 bases. CDR3 length: 16 amino acids. In germline, CDR1 is SGHKS, CDR2 YYEKEE (reference sequence). The CDR3 nucleotides read TGTGCCAGCAGCGCGTTAATAGCGGGGGGCATGGAGACCCAGTACTTC. Encoded protein: CASSALIAGGMETQYF.

The rearrangement uses TRBV2 and TRBJ1-1; possible D gene TRBD1, 6 bases. V was clipped by 8 bases and J by 0 bases, with 13 bases between them. This CDR3 has 14 residues. CDR1 and CDR2 (germline): SNHLY, FYNNEI. The DNA for the CDR3 is TGTGCCAGCCGAGACAGGCCCTTGAACACTGAAGCTTTCTTT. It is translated as CASRDRPLNTEAFF.

The CDR3 nucleotides read TGTGCCTGGAGTGACGGGAGCGACGGAGGCTACACCTTC. It yields the protein CAWSDGSDGGYTF. This chain links TRBV30 with TRBJ1-2; D call uncertain. The CDR3 runs to 13 residues. Germline V gene data show CDR1 as GTSNPN and CDR2 as SVGIG (reference sequence). Trimming took off 1 base at V and 8 bases at J, with 14 bases between the two ends.

The chain has TRBV27 and TRBJ1-1; maybe TRBD1 (6 bases). The germline CDR1 and CDR2 sequences are MNHEY and SMNVEV (reference sequence). V gave up 6 bases and J gave up 4 bases, with 15 bases separating them. The CDR3 loop spans 14 amino acids. Here the CDR3 reads CASSHRVWSTEAFF. DNA of the CDR3: TGTGCCAGCAGCCACAGGGTGTGGAGCACTGAAGCTTTCTTT.

V usage is TRBV6-4 and J usage is TRBJ1-5; 9 positions agree with TRBD1. CDR1 is MRHNA and CDR2 is SNTAGT in the germline V gene. With 0 bases clipped from V and 5 bases from J, the junction kept 11 bases outside the gene matches. The CDR3 is 18 amino acids. The CDR3 reads CASSDSFRGTGIDQPQHF. The CDR3 nucleotides read TGTGCCAGCAGTGACTCGTTCCGGGGGACAGGGATAGATCAGCCCCAGCATTTT.

The chain carries TRBV7-9 and TRBJ2-5, with 8 nucleotides matching TRBD2. V lost 5 bases, J lost 4 bases, and 6 bases stayed unmatched. The germline V gene has CDR1 SEHNR and CDR2 FQNEAQ (reference sequence). This CDR3 has 14 amino acids. The chain's CDR3 is CASSLGLAGETQYF. DNA for the CDR3: TGTGCCAGCAGCCTCGGACTAGCCGGAGAGACCCAGTACTTC.

The rearrangement links TRBV7-9 to TRBJ1-1, with D hard to call. Trimming left V 5 bases short and J 11 bases short, with 15 bases between. CDR3 length: 12 amino acids. From germline, CDR1 is SEHNR and CDR2 FQNEAQ (reference sequence). The CDR3 here is CASSPPLAQAFF. CDR3 in DNA: TGTGCCAGCAGCCCCCCATTGGCTCAGGCTTTCTTT.

The chain is built from TRBV27 and TRBJ1-5, with no clear D. The germline CDR1 and CDR2 sequences are MNHEY and SMNVEV (reference sequence). The CDR3 runs to 15 residues. The V end was cut by 2 bases, the J end by 0 bases, with 8 bases between. CDR3 amino acids: CASSLTGYSNQPQHF. The CDR3 nucleotides are TGTGCCAGCAGTTTAACGGGGTATAGCAATCAGCCCCAGCATTTT.

The chain recombines TRBV2 with TRBJ1-1; 7 bases agree with TRBD1. V was clipped by 2 bases and J by 8 bases; unmatched bases: 8. Germline V CDR1 and CDR2: SNHLY, FYNNEI. The CDR3 loop spans 14 amino acids. Here the CDR3 reads CASSESGQREEAFF. CDR3 bases: TGTGCCAGCAGTGAATCGGGACAGAGGGAAGAAGCTTTCTTT.

The chain is built from TRBV12-3 or TRBV12-4 and TRBJ1-1; D is uncertain. The CDR3 has 13 amino acids. With 5 bases removed from V and 8 bases from J, the gap between germline ends came to 15 bases. CDR3 region: CASSPLSPVEAFF. As DNA, the CDR3 is TGTGCCAGCAGTCCATTAAGCCCGGTGGAAGCTTTCTTT.

CDR3 nucleotide sequence: TGTGCCAGCGGTAGGGGAGGAACTTCCTATGGCTACACCTTC. It is translated as CASGRGGTSYGYTF. The genes are TRBV27 and TRBJ1-2; tentative D call: TRBD1 (5 bases). The germline V gene encodes CDR1 MNHEY and CDR2 SMNVEV (reference sequence). Trimming took 8 bases from V and 4 from J, leaving 17 bases between them. This CDR3 spans 14 amino acids.

The V and J genes are TRBV6-5 and TRBJ1-2; 9 positions agree with TRBD1. V shed 2 bases, J shed 6 bases, and the junction held 7 bases outside the gene matches. Per germline, CDR1 MNHEY and CDR2 SVGAGI. This CDR3 contains 15 residues. The CDR3 spells CASSYQGQGGNGYTF. In DNA, the CDR3 is TGTGCCAGCAGTTACCAGGGACAGGGAGGAAATGGCTACACCTTC.

The chain employs TRBV7-2 and TRBJ1-5, with 7 positions matching TRBD1. Trimming at V came to 1 base and at J to 12 bases, leaving 12 bases not matched to a gene. CDR3 length equals 15 residues. Germline V lookup: CDR1 SGHTA, CDR2 FQGNSA. The CDR3 sequence is CASSLGQGFRAGQHF. The CDR3 bases are TGTGCCAGCAGCTTAGGACAGGGATTCCGTGCTGGCCAGCATTTT.

CDR3 sequence: CASSGGTRREQYF. In nucleotides, the CDR3 is TGTGCCAGCAGCGGGGGGACCAGGAGGGAGCAGTACTTC. This chain connects TRBV28 to TRBJ2-7, with 7 bases matching TRBD2. Germline V gene lookup returns CDR1 MDHEN and CDR2 SYDVKM. This CDR3 contains 13 residues. Germline trimming cut 6 bases from V and 7 bases from J; bases unmatched to any gene: 9. Supplemented by reference TRBV28 and TRBJ2-7, the full variable domain reads DVKVTQSSRYLVKRTGEKVFLECVQDMDHENMFWYRQDPGLGLRLIYFSYDVKMKEKGDIPEGYSVSREKKERFSLILESASTNQTSMYLCASSGGTRREQYFGPGTRLTVT.

The rearrangement joins TRBV9 to TRBJ2-1; 8 bases line up with TRBD2. The CDR3 runs 14 residues. The V segment lost 7 bases and the J segment 2 bases; nucleotides outside the gene matches: 5. Germline CDR1 SGDLS, CDR2 YYNGEE. The CDR3 protein is CASDGGVPYNEQFF. DNA for the CDR3: TGTGCCAGCGACGGGGGGGTACCCTACAATGAGCAGTTCTTC. The variable domain in full, completed from reference TRBV9 and TRBJ2-1, reads DSGVTQTPKHLITATGQRVTLRCSPRSGDLSVYWYQQSLDQGLQFLIQYYNGEERAKGNILERFSAQQFPDLHSELNLSSLELGDSALYFCASDGGVPYNEQFFGPGTRLTVL.

CDR3 loop: CASSLGLAGGVEQFF. As DNA, the CDR3 is TGTGCCAGCAGCCTGGGACTAGCGGGGGGTGTTGAGCAGTTCTTC. V and J are TRBV7-2 and TRBJ2-1, with TRBD2 matching over 15 bases. The CDR3 spans 15 residues. V dropped 5 bases and J dropped 9; count of bases not matched to a gene: 5. Germline lookup yields CDR1 SGHTA and CDR2 FQGNSA.